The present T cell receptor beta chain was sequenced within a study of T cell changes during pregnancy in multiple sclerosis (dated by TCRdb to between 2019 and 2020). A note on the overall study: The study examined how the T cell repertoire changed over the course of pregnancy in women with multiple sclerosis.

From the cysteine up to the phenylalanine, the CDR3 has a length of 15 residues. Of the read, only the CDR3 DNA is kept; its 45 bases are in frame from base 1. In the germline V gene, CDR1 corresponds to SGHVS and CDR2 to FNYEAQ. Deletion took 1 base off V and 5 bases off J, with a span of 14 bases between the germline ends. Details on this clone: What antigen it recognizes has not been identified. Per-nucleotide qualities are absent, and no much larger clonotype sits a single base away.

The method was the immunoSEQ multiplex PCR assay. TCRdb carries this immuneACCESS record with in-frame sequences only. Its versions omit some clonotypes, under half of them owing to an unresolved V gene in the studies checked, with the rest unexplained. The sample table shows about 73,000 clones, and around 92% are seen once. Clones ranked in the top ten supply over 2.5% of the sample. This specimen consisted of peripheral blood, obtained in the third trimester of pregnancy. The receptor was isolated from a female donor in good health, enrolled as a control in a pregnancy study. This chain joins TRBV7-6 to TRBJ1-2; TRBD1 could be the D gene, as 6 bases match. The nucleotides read TGTGCCAGCAGCTTAGATGGGGGGGCGCGATATGGCTACACCTTC. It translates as CASSLDGGARYGYTF.